The sequence of this T cell receptor (beta chain) was determined in a study of a mutant IDH1 vaccine in newly diagnosed glioma. The germline CDR1 and CDR2 sequences are LNHNV and YYDKDF (reference sequence). The ends were cut back, 3 bases at V and 4 bases at J, with 13 bases in the middle. This CDR3 is 15 amino acids long. Comments on this clone: Its antigen is still unknown.

Stated time point: week 11, during vaccination. Doses consisted of 300 ug of mutant IDH1 20-mer peptide each, paired with topical imiquimod. TCRdb keeps only in-frame clones here, not all; method: immunoSEQ multiplex PCR. The sample includes about 110,000 clones, approximately 87% of them seen just once. The source of this sequence is a woman aged 45-65 years with glioma. V gene TRBV15 combines with J gene TRBJ1-5; D is ambiguous. Sequenced here: PBMCs, sampled from a glioma patient whose treatment included an IDH1 peptide vaccine. In nucleotides, the CDR3 is TGTGCCACCAGCAGCCCCAAGGAGGTGAATCAGCCCCAGCATTTT. Protein: CATSSPKEVNQPQHF.